Following are 29 T cell receptor beta chains from one sample sequenced in a study of blood T cell repertoires in COVID-19. The repertoire was sequenced with immunoSEQ multiplex PCR; TCRdb's copy has only in-frame clones and lacks some. There are about 270,000 clones in the sample; about 85% occur only once, and less than 3% lies in the top ten. Sample: PBMCs or T cells enriched from blood (not recorded which). These receptors all come from a woman aged 45-60 years who had recovered from COVID-19.

The CDR3 is CASSKGQVGETQYF. The CDR3 region has the DNA TGTGCCAGCAGCAAAGGACAGGTGGGAGAGACCCAGTACTTC. The chain employs TRBV21-1 and TRBJ2-5; the listed D gene, TRBD1, was not tested against the DNA. TRBV21-1 represents a pseudogene. This CDR3 spans 14 amino acids.

This chain connects TRBV27 to TRBJ2-1, with D tentatively TRBD1 (6 bases). Germline V lookup: CDR1 MNHEY, CDR2 SMNVEV (reference sequence). The CDR3 runs to 16 residues. V was clipped by 2 bases and J by 6 bases, with 17 bases between them. This CDR3 reads CASSLRSSTGGNEQFF. CDR3 DNA sequence: TGTGCCAGCAGTTTACGATCCTCGACAGGCGGCAATGAGCAGTTCTTC.

The chain joins TRBV11-2 to TRBJ2-7, with TRBD2 matching over 13 bases. Germline V lookup: CDR1 SGHAT, CDR2 FQNNGV. V lost 5 bases and J lost 9; bases outside the gene matches: 7. This CDR3 has 14 amino acids. CDR3 region: CASSAGTSGAGQYF. The CDR3 coding sequence is TGTGCCAGCAGCGCCGGGACTAGCGGGGCCGGGCAGTACTTC. The full variable domain, rest sourced from reference TRBV11-2 and TRBJ2-7, is EAGVAQSPRYKIIEKRQSVAFWCNPISGHATLYWYQQILGQGPKLLIQFQNNGVVDDSQLPKDRFSAERLKGVDSTLKIQPAKLEDSAVYLCASSAGTSGAGQYFGPGTRLTVT.

The rearrangement joins TRBV3-1 (or the pseudogene TRBV3-2) to TRBJ2-7; possible D gene TRBD1, 6 bases. The CDR3 runs to 15 residues. Trimming removed 5 bases from V and 6 bases from J, with 20 bases in between. Germline CDR1 is LGHDT and CDR2 is YNNKEL (reference sequence). CDR3 nucleotide sequence: TGTGCCAGCAGCTCATCATTGGGTAGGGGGAGCGAGCAGTACTTC. Translated, it gives CASSSSLGRGSEQYF.

The V call is TRBV11-2, the J call TRBJ2-5; D gene unclear. With 2 bases removed from V and 2 bases from J, the gap between germline ends came to 15 bases. Per germline, CDR1 SGHAT and CDR2 FQNNGV. The length of the CDR3 is 16 residues. The CDR3 loop is CASSLYPDNIQETQYF. CDR3 nucleotide sequence: TGTGCCAGCAGCTTATATCCAGATAATATACAAGAGACCCAGTACTTC. The whole variable domain, filled in from reference TRBV11-2 and TRBJ2-5, reads EAGVAQSPRYKIIEKRQSVAFWCNPISGHATLYWYQQILGQGPKLLIQFQNNGVVDDSQLPKDRFSAERLKGVDSTLKIQPAKLEDSAVYLCASSLYPDNIQETQYFGPGTRLLVL.

J is TRBJ2-5 and V is TRBV7-9; 9 positions match TRBD1. CDR3 length: 14 residues. The V gene end was trimmed by 4 bases and the J gene end by 5 bases; junction bases not matched to a gene: 5. CDR1 is SEHNR, CDR2 FQNEAQ, per germline (reference sequence). CDR3 region: CASSSQGAGETQYF. CDR3 DNA: TGTGCCAGCAGCTCACAGGGGGCTGGGGAGACCCAGTACTTC.

This chain connects TRBV15 to TRBJ1-5; D is unresolved. Germline CDR1 and CDR2: LNHNV and YYDKDF (reference sequence). This CDR3 region has 13 residues. The germline V and J ends were trimmed by 0 bases and 9 bases, with 9 bases remaining between them. CDR3 amino acids: CATSRDPEGPQHF. As DNA, the CDR3 is TGTGCCACCAGCAGAGACCCCGAGGGGCCCCAGCATTTT.

The chain recombines TRBV5-1 with TRBJ2-5, with D maybe TRBD1 (6 bases). The V gene lost 4 bases and the J gene lost 2 bases, with 9 bases spanning the gap. The CDR3 sequence is 13 residues long. Germline-derived CDR1 and CDR2 are SGHRS and YFSETQ. CDR3 in amino acids: CASSVGHQETQYF. The CDR3 bases are TGCGCCAGCAGCGTGGGACATCAAGAGACCCAGTACTTC.

With respect to this clone: Other DNA sequences in this specimen translate into the identical CDR3. This chain links TRBV2 with TRBJ1-3, with 8 positions matching TRBD1. Germline lookup yields CDR1 SNHLY and CDR2 FYNNEI. V shed 4 bases and J 4 bases; nucleotides not matched to a gene: 3. This CDR3 is 14 amino acids long. The CDR3 reads CASSGQGRGNTIYF. The CDR3, as DNA: TGTGCCAGCAGTGGACAGGGGAGAGGAAACACCATATATTTT.

The chain has TRBV7-8 and TRBJ1-1; D is unclear. This CDR3 has 15 amino acids. V was pared by 5 bases and J by 5 bases, with 18 bases between. Germline V gives CDR1 SGHVS, CDR2 FQNEAQ. CDR3: CASSRGGEAGTEAFF. The CDR3 nucleotides read TGTGCCAGCAGCCGAGGTGGGGAGGCAGGAACTGAAGCTTTCTTT.

This chain uses TRBV5-8 with TRBJ1-5; TRBD1 matches 10 bases. The length of the CDR3 is 17 residues. Germline V CDR1 and CDR2: SGHTS, YDEGEE. V gave up 3 bases and J gave up 4 bases; unmatched junction bases: 10. In DNA form, the CDR3 reads TGTGCCAGCAGCTCCGGACAGGGGGTAATCAGGAATCAGCCCCAGCATTTT. Its protein is CASSSGQGVIRNQPQHF.

This chain joins TRBV6-5 and TRBJ1-2; 11 nucleotides agree with TRBD1. This CDR3 comprises 15 residues. Losses at the gene ends were 2 bases for V and 1 base for J; bases not matched to a gene: 0. CDR1 MNHEY and CDR2 SVGAGI come from the germline V gene. CDR3 bases: TGTGCCAGCAGTTACGGGACAGGGGGTAACTATGGCTACACCTTC. Translated, it gives CASSYGTGGNYGYTF.

The V gene is TRBV24-1, the J gene TRBJ2-1; 10 bases line up with TRBD2. With 9 bases clipped from V and 6 bases from J, the junction kept 7 bases outside the gene matches. CDR3 length: 14 residues. CDR1 and CDR2 (germline): KGHDR, SFDVKD. CDR3 coding DNA: TGTGCCACCGGAGCTAGCGGGAGTTTCAATGAGCAGTTCTTC. Translated: CATGASGSFNEQFF.

The V call is TRBV27, the J call TRBJ2-7; 11 bases line up with TRBD2. Per germline, CDR1 MNHEY and CDR2 SMNVEV (reference sequence). The CDR3 is 15 residues long. The ends lost 0 bases at V and 2 bases at J; junction bases unmatched: 0. This CDR3 is CASSLSSGRAYEQYF. The CDR3 DNA is TGTGCCAGCAGTTTATCTAGCGGGAGGGCCTACGAGCAGTACTTC.

The chain employs TRBV6-5 and TRBJ2-2; 8 positions agree with TRBD1. V dropped 7 bases and J dropped 13; count of bases not matched to a gene: 8. The germline CDR1 and CDR2 sequences are MNHEY and SVGAGI. The CDR3 contains 12 residues. The CDR3 sequence is CASTQGAGRLFF. The CDR3 DNA is TGTGCCAGCACCCAGGGGGCAGGGAGGCTGTTTTTT.

The chain couples TRBV6-1 to TRBJ2-7, with TRBD2 matching 13 bases. CDR1 is MNHNS and CDR2 is SASEGT in the germline V gene. There are 18 residues in the CDR3. J lost 3 bases, V lost 3 bases, and 11 bases had no gene match. The CDR3 region has the DNA TGTGCCAGCAGTGAGGGACTAGCGGGACTCCCTCTCCGCTACGAGCAGTACTTC. It codes for CASSEGLAGLPLRYEQYF.

This clone was detected a few times. The rearrangement links TRBV19 to TRBJ2-7; 10 bases are a match to TRBD1. CDR3 length: 13 residues. After removal of 5 bases from V and 5 bases from J, the junction contained 3 bases not matched to a gene. Germline lookup yields CDR1 LNHDA and CDR2 SQIVND (reference sequence). DNA of the CDR3: TGTGCCAGTAGTGCCGGGACAGGGGACGAGCAGTACTTC. It is translated as CASSAGTGDEQYF.

This clone has at least ten counts. The chain uses TRBV9 and TRBJ1-5; no definite D call. Trimming removed 0 bases at V and 9 bases at J, with 16 bases between. Germline V gene sequence: CDR1 SGDLS, CDR2 YYNGEE. The CDR3 length is 15 residues. In nucleotides, the CDR3 is TGTGCCAGCAGCGTAGATGGTCGACCGACTCGGCCCCAGCATTTT. Its protein is CASSVDGRPTRPQHF.

This chain links TRBV28 with TRBJ2-1, with D perhaps matching TRBD2 (6 bases). Deletions cut 7 bases from V and 1 base from J, with 14 bases between. CDR3 length: 15 amino acids. Germline V CDR1 and CDR2: MDHEN, SYDVKM. The CDR3 coding sequence is TGTGCCAGCACCCCACTGGGGGGATCCTACAATGAGCAGTTCTTC. Translated: CASTPLGGSYNEQFF.

CDR3 amino acids: CAWKSGMVHEQFF. In DNA, the CDR3 is TGTGCCTGGAAGAGCGGGATGGTCCATGAGCAGTTCTTC. The rearrangement joins TRBV30 to TRBJ2-1; 7 nucleotides match TRBD2. The germline V gene has CDR1 GTSNPN and CDR2 SVGIG (reference sequence). This CDR3 contains 13 residues. V lost 4 bases, J lost 8 bases, and 8 bases stayed unmatched. Variable domain in full (rest from reference TRBV30 and TRBJ2-1): SQTIHQWPATLVQPVGSPLSLECTVEGTSNPNLYWYRQAAGRGLQLLFYSVGIGQISSEVPQNLSASRPQDRQFILSSKKLLLSDSGFYLCAWKSGMVHEQFFGPGTRLTVL.

This clone was seen just once. J is TRBJ2-1 and V is TRBV2; 12 bases align to TRBD2. J was trimmed by 10 bases and V by 4 bases; bases with no gene match: 11. The CDR3 contains 16 residues. The germline V gene encodes CDR1 SNHLY and CDR2 FYNNEI. The CDR3 nucleotides are TGTGCCAGCAGTGCAGGGGTGAGCGGGACTAGCGGGGAGCAGTTCTTC. This encodes CASSAGVSGTSGEQFF. Supplemented by reference TRBV2 and TRBJ2-1, the full variable domain reads EPEVTQTPSHQVTQMGQEVILRCVPISNHLYFYWYRQILGQKVEFLVSFYNNEISEKSEIFDDQFSVERPDGSNFTLKIRSTKLEDSAMYFCASSAGVSGTSGEQFFGPGTRLTVL.

This clone was counted a few times. The chain is built from TRBV4-2 and TRBJ1-6, with D uncertain. The CDR3 is 17 amino acids. V was cut by 0 bases and J by 1 base, with 10 bases left in between. Germline-derived CDR1 and CDR2 are LGHNA and YNFKEQ. CDR3 nucleotides: TGTGCCAGCAGCCAAGAGTCGGGTGCGTCCTATAATTCACCCCTCCACTTT. It encodes CASSQESGASYNSPLHF.

The chain uses TRBV7-2 and TRBJ1-5; no clear D gene. Looked up from germline, CDR1 is SGHTA and CDR2 is FQGNSA. The length of the CDR3 is 13 residues. V was cut by 2 bases and J by 7 bases, with 9 bases left in between. CDR3 residues: CASSLQARQPQHF. Here the CDR3 DNA reads TGTGCCAGCAGCTTACAGGCCCGACAGCCCCAGCATTTT.

The chain links TRBV18 to TRBJ1-2; D possibly corresponds to TRBD1 (5 bases). CDR1 is KGHSH, CDR2 LQKENI, per germline. V lost 5 bases and J 4 bases, leaving 20 bases between the germline ends. This CDR3 has 16 amino acids. DNA for the CDR3: TGTGCCAGCTCAGATTGGCTGGACATTAAGACCTATGGCTACACCTTC. Its protein is CASSDWLDIKTYGYTF.

This clone was seen once. The chain uses TRBV28 and TRBJ1-1; D remains unclear. Trimming pared 4 bases from V and 6 bases from J, leaving 6 bases between. The CDR3 is 11 residues long. Germline V lookup: CDR1 MDHEN, CDR2 SYDVKM. DNA for the CDR3: TGTGCCAGCAGTTCCTTCCCTGAAGCTTTCTTT. It codes for CASSSFPEAFF.

CDR3 in amino acids: CASSFNRGNTEAFF. The CDR3 coding sequence is TGTGCCAGCAGTTTTAACAGGGGTAACACTGAAGCTTTCTTT. V usage is TRBV28 and J usage is TRBJ1-1; 7 positions agree with TRBD1. The CDR3 totals 14 residues. V dropped 3 bases and J dropped 2; count of bases not matched to a gene: 3. Germline CDR1 and CDR2: MDHEN and SYDVKM.

V and J are TRBV7-9 and TRBJ2-1, with 9 bases that match TRBD2. The germline V gene encodes CDR1 SEHNR and CDR2 FQNEAQ (reference sequence). V gave up 5 bases and J gave up 5 bases; unmatched junction bases: 7. The CDR3 totals 15 residues. The CDR3 DNA reads as TGTGCCAGCAGCCCTGGACTAGCGTTAGACAATGAGCAGTTCTTC. Protein: CASSPGLALDNEQFF.

V usage is TRBV28 and J usage is TRBJ1-2; 9 nucleotides match TRBD1. The V gene's germline CDR1 is MDHEN and CDR2 SYDVKM. The CDR3 is 16 amino acids. The V gene end was trimmed by 7 bases and the J gene end by 4 bases; junction bases not matched to a gene: 13. CDR3 loop: CASKRGLGTGSYGYTF. CDR3 sequence (DNA): TGTGCCAGCAAACGGGGCTTGGGGACAGGGTCCTATGGCTACACCTTC.

The chain carries TRBV15 and TRBJ2-7, with a tentative D call TRBD1 (5 bases). CDR3 length: 14 amino acids. V was cut by 5 bases and J by 0 bases, with 11 bases left in between. CDR1 and CDR2 from the germline V gene are LNHNV and YYDKDF (reference sequence). CDR3 residues: CATSARQSSYEQYF. DNA for the CDR3: TGTGCCACCAGCGCAAGACAGAGCTCCTACGAGCAGTACTTC.